This is a list of T cell receptor beta chains from one sample in a study of blood T cell repertoires in COVID-19. Only in-frame clones appear in the TCRdb table, and some are missing; sequencing was by immunoSEQ multiplex PCR. The data hold about 140,000 clones, with around 84% observed a single time. The specimen sequenced was peripheral blood. These receptors came from a man aged 60-69 years with active or convalescent COVID-19. Both conserved end residues are part of each CDR3. D genes are given only for firm matches. Some rows have no size entry. The others give once, few or many, or a class for an expanded clone.

D | J | V | size | DNA | CDR3
. | TRBJ1-6 | TRBV7-2 | once | TGTGCCAGCAGCTTACAGGGTTTCTCACCCCTCCACTTT | CASSLQGFSPLHF
. | TRBJ2-1 | TRBV5-1 | . | TGCGCCAGCAGCTCACCGAGCGGCATCAACAATGAGCAGTTCTTC | CASSSPSGINNEQFF
. | TRBJ1-2 | TRBV11-2 | . | TGTGCCAGCAGCTTAGAGTATTCAGGGTTCTATGGCTACACCTTC | CASSLEYSGFYGYTF
. | TRBJ2-3 | TRBV6-5 | . | TGTGCCAGCAGTAAGCCCGGGGGTTCGGATACGCAGTATTTT | CASSKPGGSDTQYF
. | TRBJ1-2 | TRBV4-3 | . | TGCGCCAGCAGCCGAATGTGGGAGAGCTATGGCTACACCTTC | CASSRMWESYGYTF
. | TRBJ2-2 | TRBV28 | . | TGTGCCAGCAGTTTGCGTTCAGGCACCGGGGAGCTGTTTTTT | CASSLRSGTGELFF
TRBD1 | TRBJ1-1 | TRBV4-1 | few | TGCGCCAGCAGGAGGACAGGGGGCACTGAAGCTTTCTTT | CASRRTGGTEAFF
TRBD2 | TRBJ2-1 | TRBV24-1 | . | TGTGCCACTGCCGGGGGGGGCTACAATGAGCAGTTCTTC | CATAGGGYNEQFF
. | TRBJ2-3 | TRBV24-1 | . | TGTGCCACCAGTGATAGCGGACAGATCACAGATACGCAGTATTTT | CATSDSGQITDTQYF
. | TRBJ1-5 | TRBV4-1 | . | TGCGCCAGCAGCCAAGATCCCGCGGGCAATCAGCCCCAGCATTTT | CASSQDPAGNQPQHF
. | TRBJ2-6 | TRBV9 | . | TGTGCCAGCAGCGTAGCAGGGGGGACCGGGGCCAACGTCCTGACTTTC | CASSVAGGTGANVLTF
TRBD1 | TRBJ1-6 | TRBV11-2 | . | TGTGCCAGCAGCGTCCGACATGGGGACAGGGGGAATTCACCCCTCCACTTT | CASSVRHGDRGNSPLHF
. | TRBJ1-6 | TRBV6-5 | . | TGTGCCAGCAGTTACGGGTCGGGGGATTCACCCCTCCACTTT | CASSYGSGDSPLHF
. | TRBJ2-3 | TRBV29-1 | . | TGCAGCGTCTTAAGGGGCTCTAGCGCCACAGATACGCAGTATTTT | CSVLRGSSATDTQYF
. | TRBJ1-1 | TRBV19 | . | TGTGCCAGTACCACAGACAGACGTCCCACTGAAGCTTTCTTT | CASTTDRRPTEAFF
. | TRBJ1-5 | TRBV18 | . | TGTGCCAGCTCACCGGTTCACCAGTTGAGCCAGGCCCAGCATTTT | CASSPVHQLSQAQHF
. | TRBJ2-7 | TRBV4-3 | . | TGCGCCAGCAGCCAAGGTAGGACATCCGGCTACGAGCAGTACTTC | CASSQGRTSGYEQYF
. | TRBJ1-1 | TRBV5-4 | . | TGTGCCAGCAGCTTGGGGAGGATTAACACTGAAGCTTTCTTT | CASSLGRINTEAFF
. | TRBJ1-2 | TRBV19 | . | TGTGCCAGTAGTATGACAGGCAACTATGGCTACACCTTC | CASSMTGNYGYTF
TRBD2 | TRBJ2-7 | TRBV18 | . | TGTGCCAGCTCACCACAGCGGGGCTTATACGAGCAGTACTTC | CASSPQRGLYEQYF
TRBD1 | TRBJ2-5 | TRBV19 | . | TGTGCCAGTAGTATCAGGGGGTTAGAGGAGACCCAGTACTTC | CASSIRGLEETQYF
. | TRBJ2-3 | TRBV6-1 | . | TGTGCCAGCAGTGAAGTTGGGGGGGCCGTTGGCGCAGATACGCAGTATTTT | CASSEVGGAVGADTQYF
TRBD2 | TRBJ2-3 | TRBV2 | few | TGTGCCAGCAGATTCCCTGCGGGGGGTTCCGGGGATACGCAGTATTTT | CASRFPAGGSGDTQYF
. | TRBJ1-6 | TRBV18 | . | TGTGCCAGCTCACAGGGCCTCAACAGGGATTCACCCCTCCACTTT | CASSQGLNRDSPLHF
TRBD2 | TRBJ2-1 | TRBV9 | . | TGTGCCAGCAGCCCGGGACTAGCCCTCTCCTACAATGAGCAGTTCTTC | CASSPGLALSYNEQFF
. | TRBJ2-4 | TRBV19 | once | TGTGCCAGTAGTATAGCTTCAGGCAAAAACATTCAGTACTTC | CASSIASGKNIQYF
TRBD1 | TRBJ2-2 | TRBV13 | . | TGTGCCAGCAGCTTAGCGGGACAGGGCCGGTACACCGGGGAGCTGTTTTTT | CASSLAGQGRYTGELFF
. | TRBJ1-5 | TRBV12-3/TRBV12-4 | . | TGTGCCAGCAGTGAGAACCTAGCCCAGCCCCAGCATTTT | CASSENLAQPQHF
. | TRBJ1-1 | TRBV5-5 | . | TGTGCCAGCAGCTTGGGACAGCTATTGAACACTGAAGCTTTCTTT | CASSLGQLLNTEAFF
TRBD1 | TRBJ1-1 | TRBV18 | . | TGTGCCAGCTCACCGAGGACAGGGGGAACGAACACTGAAGCTTTCTTT | CASSPRTGGTNTEAFF
TRBD2 | TRBJ2-1 | TRBV5-1 | . | TGCGCCAGCAGCCCAGGACTAGCGGGGGGGCCTTACAATGAGCAGTTCTTC | CASSPGLAGGPYNEQFF
. | TRBJ2-5 | TRBV7-2 | . | TGTGCCAGCAGCTTGTCGAGAGAGACCCAGTACTTC | CASSLSRETQYF
. | TRBJ1-5 | TRBV3-1/TRBV3-2 | once | TGTGCCAGCAGCGGCAGCAATCAGCCCCAGCATTTT | CASSGSNQPQHF